This T cell receptor (beta chain) was sequenced for a study of cytomegalovirus exposure and HLA in healthy donors (dated by TCRdb to about 2017). About the investigation overall: An earlier analysis of approximately 550 of the donors reported roughly 300 Gb of sequence data and 117 million unique TCR beta sequences from 150 million to 200 million T cells. A later analysis re-examined previously published TCR beta repertoires from more than 600 donors and added high-resolution HLA genotyping to investigate patterns of TCR occurrence. The study aimed to test whether cataloging public T cell receptors could reveal signatures of past pathogen exposure. Roughly five DR-DQ haplotypes were handled as single units for association and clustering, since linkage in the cohort was strong. Class I and class II HLA loci were covered by the typing at four-digit resolution. Rather than using new phenotypic data, the later analysis identified candidate immune exposures from TCR beta sequences and from how often those sequences occurred across donors. Every repertoire in the discovery cohort had been generated on one and the same sequencing platform. An early release that covered several hundred HLA-typed donors contained approximately 300 gigabases of sequencing data and roughly 84 million unique TCR sequences. Using immunosequencing, the study profiled T cell repertoires from about 610 subjects and related those repertoires to cytomegalovirus serostatus. The study combined high-throughput TCR immunosequencing, statistical association of individual TCRs with disease status, and machine learning to predict cytomegalovirus infection status. Typing coverage differed by locus: A, B, C, DRB1 and DQB1 were typed in about 629-640 donors, DQA1 in 522, DPA1 in around 600, and DPB1 in 450 to 480. Of the 350 to 450 genotyped donors, 75% to 85% were placed in the genetic ancestry cluster associated with self-reported Caucasian donors. An earlier analysis of approximately 640 of the donors applied high-throughput TCR beta sequencing to assess whether each TCR beta V gene segment acted as functional or pseudogenic. Among some 410 genotyped donors of the cohort, an average of around 250,000 unique TCR beta nucleotide sequences was sequenced per donor, of which about 18% were non-productive. Along with the roughly 670-subject first cohort, a separate validation cohort of 120 different subjects was used. Donor age, sex, ethnicity and CMV serostatus were collected together with the repertoire data. A later genetic analysis took genome-wide SNP genotypes for about 65% of the roughly 670 donors and used that subset as a discovery cohort. Paper-wide results and their limitations: Specific HLA alleles were associated with 18,000 or so TCR beta sequences at a false discovery rate of 0.05 in a later analysis. In this cohort, only TCR beta chains were sequenced, and detectable features were limited by the absence of alpha or paired-chain data. In the study, around 150 TCR beta chains were listed as associated with cytomegalovirus. Three of the identified cytomegalovirus-associated TCR beta chains were confirmed in vitro to be specific for cytomegalovirus antigens. A further reported finding was that TCR beta sequences accurately predicted the HLA-A and HLA-B alleles for most subjects in the first cohort. The only immune exposure information available for the cohort was CMV serostatus. Broadly in line with IMGT annotations, most TCR beta V segments showed up in productive rearrangements about 87% or about 30% of the time in an earlier analysis of approximately 600 of the donors. In a later analysis, several top co-occurrence clusters were reported to appear linked to parvovirus B19, influenza, CMV and Epstein-Barr virus. A later analysis found that TCR association rates varied across HLA loci, with DRB1 alleles showing the most associated TCRs and HLA-C alleles the fewest. Presence/absence analyses assumed roughly uniform sequencing depth across donors, an assumption that may not hold. In a later analysis, most CMV-associated TCR beta chains were found to appear HLA-restricted, with HLA associations seemingly driven largely by CMV exposure. Because counts were too low, about 17 rarely observed V segments, including chromosome 9 orphons, were excluded from the earlier analysis of around 590 of the donors. The classifier was reported to diagnose cytomegalovirus status with high specificity and sensitivity in both the original and validation cohorts. An association between a missense DCLRE1C variant and V-gene and J-gene trimming of TCR beta chains was found in a later genetic analysis and replicated in an independent cohort. Because HLA typing was unavailable for some donors at each locus, only the typed subset was used in association tests. In a later analysis, HLA-associated TCR beta chains were found to be more clonally expanded and to have lower generation probabilities than equally common non-associated chains. When HLA alleles, especially DR and DQ, strongly co-occurred, attributing TCR associations to individual alleles was difficult. A cluster of highly shared sequence variants was judged likely to be a technical artifact of the sequencing pipeline. The authors suggested that the approach could potentially be generalized to other disease states and immunological phenotypes. Most TCR sequences were observed very rarely across donors, whereas some public TCRs were present in many individuals. Correlated functional status among segregating V segments might reflect linkage disequilibrium, but an unknown experimental factor could not be ruled out. Compared with the roughly 670-donor mean, donors in an Asian-associated ancestry cluster had fewer N-insertions in productive TCRs, according to a later genetic analysis.

Of note for this clone: The antigen it binds to is not known. Base qualities are not at hand, and no much larger clone is one base apart.

The cohort was made up of 500 to 800 healthy bone marrow donors. Cohort members were all nominally healthy when sampled, although unrecorded immune exposures were likely present. The donor tested CMV seropositive and was one of the 289 seropositive cohort members. Every donor gave a peripheral blood sample, and the peripheral blood mononuclear cells from that sample were used for TCR beta sequencing. Genomic DNA was extracted from the blood cell samples with the Qiagen DNeasy Blood Extraction Kit. The method behind the library was the immunoSEQ multiplex PCR assay. A mixture of 60 forward primers for TCR Vbeta segments and 13 reverse primers for TCR Jbeta segments was used in the multiplex PCR. A multiplex PCR assay on genomic DNA amplified the CDR3 region of rearranged TCR beta genes. The Illumina HiSeq System was used to sequence the amplified TCR beta libraries as 87-base-pair reads. The paper's data handling went like this. A later analysis tallied around 82 million unique TCR beta chains across the 640 or so repertoires, and around 12 million of those chains were shared by two or more donors. A nearest-neighbor algorithm error-corrected the raw reads and collapsed the reads into unique sequences, merging closely related sequences to remove PCR and sequencing errors. Alignment of CDR3 sequences to IMGT reference sequences was used to assign V, D and J gene segments. For a sequence to be retained, a match of at least six nucleotides was required to both a V gene segment and a J gene segment. A rearrangement counted as productive if the CDR3 had no stop codons and remained in frame with V and J, and every other rearrangement counted as non-productive. Following IMGT convention, CDR3 was defined as the stretch from the second conserved V-encoded cysteine to the conserved J-encoded phenylalanine. The earlier analysis of some 550 of the donors excluded any sequence lacking an unambiguous match to a single V gene segment. An earlier analysis of a few hundred of the donors called V segments functional above 56.7% productive rearrangements and segregating when the between-donor standard deviation exceeded 5%. A statistical classification framework was developed to diagnose cytomegalovirus status using the catalog of TCR beta chain sequences. In a later analysis, TCR nucleotide sequences were compared against IMGT/GENE-DB human TR gene sequences so that V and J genes could be assigned. In a later analysis, CDR3 sequences and most-parsimonious VDJ recombination scenarios were assigned using the TCRdist pipeline. In a later analysis, each TCR beta chain was defined by its CDR3 amino acid sequence together with its V-gene family, and reads without a unique V-gene family were excluded. As a way to deal with suspected cross-contamination and a sequencing artifact, a later analysis dropped 640 or so nucleotide sequences that were highly shared and had low generation probability. A later analysis calculated a clonal expansion index for each public chain from normalized within-repertoire ranks of inferred template counts. In a later analysis, generation probabilities were computed with a VDJ recombination model fitted to out-of-frame rearrangements, and the resulting probabilities were checked against IGoR. Hypergeometric tests were used in a later analysis to score TCR-TCR, TCR-HLA and TCR-CMV co-occurrence, with a repertoire-size bias correction applied to the TCR pairs. False discovery rates were estimated in a later analysis by permuting HLA or CMV assignments 20 times. A later analysis grouped co-occurring TCRs with DBSCAN, adding TCRdist sequence similarity when clustering within HLA-allele-positive subsets. Repertoires with fewer than 30,000 or more than 120,000 public chains were left out of co-occurrence clustering, as were five repertoires with anomalous nucleotide sharing. Sourced from immuneACCESS, this table was stored by TCRdb with only in-frame sequences that have V and J called. A share of the clones is absent; for the studies checked, an unresolved V gene accounts for under half, and the remainder has no known explanation. V and J calls plus clone size are reproduced from that table; the DNA served to infer D and trimming. Present in this sample are about 140,000 clones, approximately 84% of which were seen just once. The ten most abundant clones make up about 1.4% of the sample.

The source material was PBMCs. The TCR was taken from a man younger than 45 in good health and CMV-seropositive.

The CDR3 protein sequence reads: CASSDIADNEQFF. The sequence in DNA is TGTGCCAGCAGTGACATTGCAGACAATGAGCAGTTCTTC. The chain was built from TRBV6-4 and TRBJ2-1; no D segment can be confidently identified. Via the germline V gene, CDR1 is MRHNA and CDR2 SNTAGT. V drops 2 bases and J drops 5 bases, leaving 7 bases in between. The CDR3 covers 13 residues, taking in both the cysteine and the phenylalanine. Only the CDR3 part of the read is kept: 39 bases, read in frame from the first base.